These 8 T cell receptor beta chains were sequenced from one sample in a study of tumor-infiltrating lymphocytes in primary liver carcinoma listed by TCRdb under 2017. Sequenced using an Illumina HiSeq 2500. Using a constant-region primer and ProtoScript II reverse transcriptase, TCRbeta-specific cDNA was reverse-transcribed from approximately 500 ng total RNA. TCRbeta libraries were built with three nested multiplex PCR rounds, a slightly modified ARM-PCR procedure. The first two PCR rounds used multiplex TRBV1-TRBV30 forward primers with a Cbeta reverse primer, each for about 10 cycles. In TCRdb, the public reads were trimmed at Q25 with fastp and aligned with MiXCR, with productive beta chains retained. All rows with the same CDR3 protein become a single entry with the most common DNA and genes. This sample comprises 300,000 to 400,000 distinct CDR3 sequences, approximately 64% of them detected only once. The ten top clones hold roughly 6% of the sample.

TRIzol reagent was used to extract blood RNA from unsorted whole blood, while the DNeasy Blood & Tissue kit provided the germline DNA. The sequenced sample was peripheral blood. The receptor source for this set is a middle-aged man with primary liver carcinoma and hepatitis B virus infection.

This chain connects TRBV5-8 to TRBJ1-1; D perhaps matches TRBD1 (6 bases). Trimming pared 0 bases from V and 3 bases from J, leaving 15 bases between. There are 16 residues in the CDR3. The V gene's germline CDR1 is SGHTS and CDR2 YDEGEE. CDR3 region: CASSLVQGPAYTEAFF. Written as DNA, the CDR3 is TGTGCCAGCAGCTTGGTACAGGGCCCGGCGTACACTGAAGCTTTCTTT.

Points on this clonotype: Compared with germline, one end of the junction differs, possibly owing to a read error. The chain recombines TRBV11-2 with TRBJ2-7; 8 bases line up with TRBD2. Germline assignment: CDR1 SGHAT and CDR2 FQNNGV. This CDR3 has 14 residues. Written as DNA, the CDR3 is TGTGCCAGCAGCATGTTACGGGGGGGATACGGGCAGTACTTC. Encoded protein: CASSMLRGGYGQYF.

On this clonotype: A much larger clone differs from this one at a single base, so this may be a read error. The DNA of the CDR3 is TGTGCCAGCAACCGAATGGATGAGCAGTTCTTC. It encodes CASNRMDEQFF. The chain uses TRBV12-3 or TRBV12-4 and TRBJ2-1; D remains unclear. V lost 7 bases and J 8 bases, leaving 9 bases between the germline ends. This CDR3 contains 11 residues.

This clonotype has just a few counts. The chain joins TRBV6-5 to TRBJ1-4; no clear D. Germline-derived CDR1 and CDR2 are MNHEY and SVGAGI. The CDR3 covers 14 residues. Trimming took off 5 bases at V and 6 bases at J, with 13 bases between the two ends. DNA of the CDR3: TGTGCCAGCAGTCGCAGAGAGCCGTATGAAAAACTGTTTTTT. Its protein product is CASSRREPYEKLFF.

This clonotype was detected once. The junction differs from germline at one of its ends, possibly a read error. The genes are TRBV11-2 and TRBJ1-6; D not certain. Germline CDR1 reads SGHAT; CDR2 reads FQNNGV. The CDR3 sequence is 16 residues long. The DNA for the CDR3 is TGTGCCAGCAGGCAGGCGGCAGGTTTTGGGCTTTCACTCCTCCACTTT. Its translation: CASRQAAGFGLSLLHF.

A word on this clonotype: A much larger clone is a single base away; this may be a read error. The V and J genes are TRBV6-5 and TRBJ2-1; 7 bases are shared with TRBD2. V was pared by 0 bases and J by 4 bases, with 9 bases of the junction left unmatched. The germline V gene has CDR1 MNHEY and CDR2 SVGAGI. This CDR3 is built from 17 residues. The CDR3 reads CASSYSITTSLYNEQFF. Written as DNA, the CDR3 is TGTGCCAGCAGTTACTCGATTACGACTAGCTTGTACAATGAGCAGTTCTTC.

A few counts support this clonotype. This sequence may be a read error, since a much larger clone differs from it by one base. This rearrangement joins TRBV29-1 to TRBJ1-5, with TRBD1 as a possible D gene (6 bases). Matching the DNA end better, TRBJ2-3 makes the J call doubtful. The germline CDR1 and CDR2 sequences are SQVTM and ANQGSEA. This CDR3 spans 13 amino acids. CDR3 protein: CSVVGQINQPQYF. DNA for the CDR3: TGCAGCGTTGTCGGACAGATCAATCAGCCCCAGTATTTT.

As to this clonotype: A junction boundary mismatches the germline segment, possibly from a read error. The J gene is TRBJ2-3, the V gene TRBV11-2; D is unclear. The CDR3 totals 15 residues. Germline-derived CDR1 and CDR2 are SGHAT and FQNNGV. The CDR3 nucleotides read TGTGTCAGCAGCTTAGTCGGGCCCGATACAGATACGCAGTATTTT. Amino acid sequence: CVSSLVGPDTDTQYF.